The sequence of this T cell receptor beta chain was determined in a study of T-cell memory formation after mild COVID-19 (dated by TCRdb to about 2021). As for the study more broadly: Most TCR sequence clusters were specific to one of the two donors. In two donors, T-cell clones that expanded and contracted after mild COVID-19 were followed by sequencing TCRalpha and TCRbeta repertoires longitudinally. The cohort comprised two young, previously healthy adult volunteers, one female and one male.

Ficoll-Paque density gradient centrifugation was used to isolate PBMCs. TCRdb records Illumina NovaSeq 6000 as the sequencer. Using 5'RACE with constant-segment primers, TCRalpha and TCRbeta cDNA libraries were constructed, with sample barcodes and unique molecular identifiers added in the process. Trizol reagent was used to extract RNA from every sample. Libraries were amplified in two PCR steps, with a second sample barcode and Illumina TruSeq adapters added in the second step. Sequencing of the libraries was done on an Illumina NovaSeq, producing 2 x 150 bp paired-end reads. The authors' analysis ran thus. Demultiplexing of reads and collapsing into UMI-guided consensus sequences were performed with migec v1.2.7. Using mixcr v2.1.11, UMI consensuses were aligned to TRA and TRB V and J templates and then assembled into clonotypes. A clonotype was counted as expanded or contracted only when both edgeR and NoisET called the clonotype significant, with the noise models trained on biological replicates. For edgeR calls, a false discovery rate-adjusted p below 0.01 and a log2 fold-change threshold of 1 were applied. As an exploratory analysis of dynamics, PCA with hierarchical clustering was applied to max-normalized trajectories of the 1000 most abundant clonotypes. Separately sequenced CD4+ and CD8+ repertoires were used to assign a CD4 or CD8 phenotype to each responding clone. TCRdb applied fastp at Q25 and MiXCR to the public reads, then kept only in-frame beta chains. All rows with the same CDR3 protein become a single entry with the most common DNA and genes. The authors' filters were not applied to this entry. Here the sample has approximately 210,000 distinct CDR3 sequences; roughly a tenth occur a single time. The ten largest account for 3% to 3.5% of the sample.

Findings and caveats that apply to the study as a whole: Only two mild cases were covered in the study, and larger cohorts including severe cases with pre-infection samples were considered necessary. From day 15 to 85, contracting clones showed balanced CD4/CD8 phenotypes, whereas a second wave of clones that expanded from day 15 to 37 leaned towards CD4+. Contracting CD4+ clones were located mainly in the CM and EM memory subsets, whereas CD8+ clones were found to be enriched in EMRA. Some responding clones were detected in pre-infection memory, which suggested that pre-existing cross-reactive memory T cells had joined the SARS-CoV-2 response. The second-wave clones that peaked on day 37 were not confirmed to be SARS-CoV-2 specific.

As regards this clonotype: The target of this receptor is not known. Per-base qualities were not stored, and no clone one base away is much larger.

The CDR3 covers 13 residues, taking in both the cysteine and the phenylalanine. Only CDR3 DNA is held: 39 bases, read in frame from base 1. V lost 5 bases and J lost 6 bases; the stretch between them is 11 bases long. CDR1 and CDR2 are drawn from the germline V gene: MNHEY, SVGEGT. The receptor was derived from a man younger than 30 who had mild COVID-19 (a few samples of this study predate the infection). The sample titles of this study are shuffled in the database, so cell type and time point are left out; the donor was told from shared clones. The chain is encoded by TRBV6-2 or TRBV6-3 joined to TRBJ2-1; perhaps TRBD2 is the D gene, with 7 bases matching. Sequenced: PBMCs or a T cell subset sorted from them (not recorded which). CDR3 sequence: CASSPGGPNEQFF. The DNA sequence reads TGTGCCAGCAGTCCCGGGGGGCCCAATGAGCAGTTCTTC.